This T cell receptor beta chain is drawn from a study of blood T cells in healthy people across ages. PCR was performed a second time for about 7 to 11 cycles using a sample-barcoded 5' primer and a J-beta primer mix. A tag from a template-switch adaptor with 12 random nucleotides marked each cDNA molecule. Each CDR3 protein gets one entry after TCRdb re-called the 5' RACE reads with MiXCR. The repertoire includes 1.4 million to 1.5 million distinct CDR3 sequences, around 39% of them detected once, and 7.9% sits in the top ten. The germline V gene has CDR1 SGHAT and CDR2 FQNNGV. There are 13 residues in the CDR3. The V end lost 0 bases, the J end lost 3 bases, and 0 bases lay between the germline ends.

This receptor was identified in a woman under 30 in good health. The chain joins TRBV11-2 to TRBJ1-6; D uncertain. Sequences were obtained from blood. DNA for the CDR3: TGTGCCAGCAGCTTAGACTATAATTCACCCCTCCACTTT. It codes for CASSLDYNSPLHF.